This entry features one TCR beta chain sequence. Antigen: not known. At sampling all donors were nominally healthy, likely with unrecorded immune exposures. PCR used 60 Vbeta primers and 13 Jbeta primers. TCRdb's copy holds only in-frame clones and misses some; the assay was immunoSEQ multiplex PCR. The sample lists some 200,000 clones; 70% were seen once. These data come from a study of cytomegalovirus exposure and HLA in healthy donors. Whole-study results and caveats: Most sequenced TCRs were rare (though some public TCRs occurred in many donors). Some V segments (TRBV6-2 and TRBV6-3 among them) were excluded as indistinguishable. Earlier analysis found most TCR beta V segments productive about 90% or about 30% of the time.

The CDR3 has 14 amino acids. The trim removed 4 bases at V and 10 bases at J, leaving 12 bases unmatched. Germline-derived CDR1 and CDR2 are SGHRS and YFSETQ. The receptor was derived from a middle-aged man in good health and CMV-seropositive. Sequencing was performed on PBMCs. The chain has TRBV5-1 and TRBJ2-5; 8 nucleotides line up with TRBD2. In DNA form, the CDR3 reads TGCGCCAGCAGCCGGGGGGGGCCGGAGGGGGGCCAGTACTTC. Residues: CASSRGGPEGGQYF.